This TCR beta chain was captured in a study of T-cell memory formation after mild COVID-19. The germline V and J ends were trimmed by 3 bases and 0 bases, with 18 bases remaining between them. The CDR3 contains 18 residues. Germline V gene data show CDR1 as SGHTA and CDR2 as FQGNSA. After 5'RACE with constant-segment primers, TCR alpha and TCR beta cDNA libraries carrying sample barcodes and UMIs were obtained. TCRdb processed the 5' RACE reads anew with MiXCR; each CDR3 protein has one entry. This table holds 90,000 to 120,000 distinct CDR3 sequences, more than 9.5% found once. About this clonotype itself: Its matching antigen is unknown.

Study observations and caveats: There was no confirmation that second-wave clones peaking on day 37 were SARS-CoV-2 specific. Shrinking CD4+ clones were chiefly CM and EM; CD8+ ones were chiefly EMRA.

The V call is TRBV7-2, the J call TRBJ1-5; the D gene is possibly TRBD1 (5 bases). Sequenced material: PBMCs or a T cell subset sorted from them (not recorded which). This TCR came from a man between 18 and 29 years old who had mild COVID-19 (a few samples of this study predate the infection). Cell type and time point are not known. CDR3 in DNA: TGTGCCAGCAGCTTGTGGACAAGCGTCGGGTATAGCAATCAGCCCCAGCATTTT. Translated: CASSLWTSVGYSNQPQHF.